What follows describes a single TCR beta chain. The method was immunoSEQ multiplex PCR; TCRdb's version includes in-frame clones alone and lacks a portion of them. The repertoire includes 70,000 or so clones, roughly nine tenths of them detected once, and less than 4% sits in the top ten. These data belong to a study of blood T cell repertoires in COVID-19. For the study at large: Donors in the United States, Italy and Spain gave samples during acute or convalescent COVID-19.

Germline V lookup: CDR1 SNHLY, CDR2 FYNNEI. The CDR3 is made up of 16 amino acids. Trimming left V 4 bases short and J 0 bases short, with 13 bases between. The source is a man between 65 and 85 years old with active COVID-19. The rearrangement links TRBV2 to TRBJ2-1; the D gene is possibly TRBD1 (6 bases). Sequencing input: peripheral blood. The CDR3 here is CASSGAGAPSYNEQFF. The CDR3 nucleotides are TGTGCCAGCAGTGGGGCAGGGGCCCCCTCCTACAATGAGCAGTTCTTC.